One sample yielded the 27 T cell receptor beta chains listed below, sequenced in a study of T cells in Graves' hyperthyroidism and ophthalmopathy. Amplified TCR beta CDR3 regions derived from RNA transcripts. Carried out on the TCR CDR3, a first-round RT-PCR used the HTBI primer set. In TCRdb, the multiplex PCR reads were re-called with MiXCR into one record per CDR3 protein. The sample has some 510,000 distinct CDR3 sequences, more than 20% seen once. The sequenced sample was blood. The receptors shown here come from a man in his late teens or twenties with Graves' hyperthyroidism.

The chain employs TRBV6-2 or TRBV6-3 and TRBJ2-5; TRBD1 matches 7 bases. The V gene's germline CDR1 is MNHEY and CDR2 SVGEGT. V lost 5 bases to trimming and J lost 3 bases; unmatched junction nucleotides: 9. CDR3 length: 15 residues. The CDR3 is CASSISGTVEETQYF. The CDR3 nucleotides are TGTGCCAGCAGTATTTCCGGGACAGTTGAAGAGACCCAGTACTTC.

At least ten counts were recorded for this clonotype. V and J are TRBV11-2 and TRBJ2-7; the D is unclear. V lost 5 bases, J lost 3 bases, and 14 bases lay in between. CDR3 length equals 14 residues. Germline lookup yields CDR1 SGHAT and CDR2 FQNNGV. CDR3 protein: CASSPRLGHYEQYF. DNA of the CDR3: TGTGCCAGCAGCCCCCGGTTGGGTCACTACGAGCAGTACTTC.

At least ten counts were recorded for this clonotype. The V call is TRBV5-1, the J call TRBJ2-5, with D possibly TRBD2 on 6 matching bases. The germline V gene encodes CDR1 SGHRS and CDR2 YFSETQ. V gave up 0 bases and J gave up 3 bases, with 9 bases separating them. The CDR3 extends over 14 amino acids. The CDR3 nucleotides are TGCGCCAGCAGCTTGGATCTAGCGAAAGAGACCCAGTACTTC. Protein sequence: CASSLDLAKETQYF.

This clonotype appeared many times. The chain employs TRBV27 and TRBJ1-1, with D hard to call. The CDR3 extends over 13 amino acids. Germline V gene lookup returns CDR1 MNHEY and CDR2 SMNVEV (reference sequence). V shed 5 bases and J shed 5 bases, with 12 bases lying between them. CDR3 nucleotides: TGTGCCAGCAGTCAATCTCTGGGGACTGAAGCTTTCTTT. It codes for CASSQSLGTEAFF.

This clonotype was counted a few times. The rearrangement links TRBV13 to TRBJ2-7; D not resolved. This CDR3 spans 13 amino acids. V was cut by 5 bases and J by 3 bases, with 11 bases left in between. CDR1 and CDR2 (germline): PRHDT, FYEKMQ (reference sequence). CDR3 residues: CASSPARVYEQYF. DNA for the CDR3: TGTGCCAGCAGCCCAGCTAGGGTCTACGAGCAGTACTTC.

Many counts were recorded for this clonotype. The chain links TRBV28 to TRBJ1-1; D not resolved. V lost 3 bases, J lost 3 bases, and 5 bases lay in between. Germline V gene sequence: CDR1 MDHEN, CDR2 SYDVKM. The CDR3 has 12 amino acids. CDR3 sequence (DNA): TGTGCCAGCAGTTTCCCTTACACTGAAGCTTTCTTT. Translated, it gives CASSFPYTEAFF.

This clonotype was recorded many times. V and J are TRBV28 and TRBJ2-2; TRBD2 agrees at 11 bases. This CDR3 has 18 amino acids. Germline CDR1 is MDHEN and CDR2 is SYDVKM. J lost 1 base, V lost 3 bases, and 7 bases had no gene match. The CDR3 sequence is CASSLGLAGGVNTGELFF. CDR3 coding DNA: TGTGCCAGCAGTTTGGGTCTAGCGGGGGGAGTGAACACCGGGGAGCTGTTTTTT.

The sample holds many counts of this clonotype. The V call is TRBV6-5, the J call TRBJ2-7; D not resolved. V was cut by 0 bases and J by 4 bases, with 13 bases left in between. The CDR3 contains 15 residues. Germline CDR1 is MNHEY and CDR2 is SVGAGI. CDR3 in DNA: TGTGCCAGCAGTTACTCGAATGGCCACTCATACGAGCAGTACTTC. This translates into CASSYSNGHSYEQYF.

Only a few counts were recorded for this clonotype. A single base separates this from a much larger clone, so it may be a read error. The chain is built from TRBV11-1 and TRBJ1-1, with 8 bases fitting TRBD1. Per the germline V gene, CDR1 is SGHAT and CDR2 is FQDESV (reference sequence). The CDR3 is 16 amino acids. The V gene end was trimmed by 5 bases and the J gene end by 1 base; junction bases not matched to a gene: 9. This chain's CDR3 is CASSLDRGTSNTEAFF. DNA of the CDR3: TGTGCCAGCAGCCTCGACAGGGGCACTTCGAACACTGAAGCTTTCTTT.

In its sample, this clonotype was seen once. Here the CDR3 omits its conserved ending phenylalanine or tryptophan, so a read error is the likely source. This chain connects TRBV19 to TRBJ2-7, with a weak D call TRBD1 (5 bases). The length of the CDR3 is 13 residues. Trimming shortened V by 8 bases and J by 2 bases, and 13 bases separated the two germline ends. The V gene's germline CDR1 is LNHDA and CDR2 SQIVND (reference sequence). CDR3 protein: CASGAGNPYEQYC. CDR3 in DNA: TGTGCCAGTGGAGCAGGGAATCCCTACGAGCAGTACTGC.

The chain has TRBV5-1 and TRBJ2-5; D is tentatively TRBD1 or TRBD2 (6 bases each). V was cut by 0 bases and J by 5 bases, with 11 bases left in between. In germline, CDR1 is SGHRS, CDR2 YFSETQ. The CDR3 is 14 amino acids. The CDR3 DNA follows: TGCGCCAGCAGCTTGGTTGGGGGGCACGAGACCCAGTACTTC. It encodes CASSLVGGHETQYF.

This clonotype was found many times. The chain uses TRBV6-2 or TRBV6-3 and TRBJ2-4; 7 bases match TRBD1. The ends lost 8 bases at V and 4 bases at J; junction bases unmatched: 2. This CDR3 is 12 amino acids long. CDR1 and CDR2 from the germline V gene are MNHEY and SVGEGT. This CDR3 reads CASSTGKNIQYF. The CDR3 DNA is TGTGCCAGCTCGACAGGGAAAAACATTCAGTACTTC.

In its sample, this clonotype was seen many times. The J gene is TRBJ1-3, the V gene TRBV6-5; no clear D gene. The CDR3 sequence is 13 residues long. V lost 0 bases to trimming and J lost 2 bases, with 2 bases between them. Germline V CDR1 and CDR2: MNHEY, SVGAGI. CDR3 region: CASSYSTGNTIYF. The CDR3 DNA reads as TGTGCCAGCAGTTACTCGACTGGAAACACCATATATTTT.

This clonotype has ten or more counts. In DNA form, the CDR3 reads TGTGCCAGCAGTGAAAGAAAGGCAGGCGCCTCCTACGAGCAGTACTTC. Translated: CASSERKAGASYEQYF. This sequence joins TRBV6-1 and TRBJ2-7; the D is unclear. The CDR3 length is 16 residues. Per germline, CDR1 MNHNS and CDR2 SASEGT. Trimming stripped 2 bases from V and 0 bases from J, with 14 bases between.

Many counts were recorded for this clonotype. The gene calls are TRBV5-1 and TRBJ1-1; the D is unclear. This CDR3 comprises 14 residues. Trimming shortened V by 1 base and J by 1 base, and 8 bases separated the two germline ends. Germline assignment: CDR1 SGHRS and CDR2 YFSETQ. The DNA of the CDR3 is TGCGCCAGCAGCTTGTTTGGAGGGAACACTGAAGCTTTCTTT. It translates to CASSLFGGNTEAFF.

Many counts were recorded for this clonotype. The V call is TRBV12-3 or TRBV12-4, the J call TRBJ1-1; 7 bases are a match to TRBD1. This CDR3 spans 16 amino acids. J gave up 5 bases and V 3 bases, and 12 bases lay outside the gene matches. CDR3 loop: CASSLVLDQGGTEAFF. The CDR3 DNA sequence: TGTGCCAGCAGTTTGGTCCTGGACCAGGGGGGAACTGAAGCTTTCTTT.

This clonotype was counted at least ten times. V gene TRBV12-3 or TRBV12-4 combines with J gene TRBJ2-2; D is unclear. The CDR3 runs to 13 residues. Trimming took 6 bases from V and 0 from J, leaving 5 bases between them. CDR3 in amino acids: CASRPANTGELFF. Here the CDR3 DNA reads TGTGCCAGCAGGCCAGCGAACACCGGGGAGCTGTTTTTT.

This clonotype was seen many times. This chain links TRBV20-1 with TRBJ2-7, with a weak D call TRBD1 (6 bases). The germline V gene has CDR1 DFQATT and CDR2 SNEGSKA (reference sequence). This CDR3 region has 13 residues. The ends were cut back, 6 bases at V and 4 bases at J, with 16 bases in the middle. In nucleotides, the CDR3 is TGCAGTGCCCGAAACAGGGAACAGTACGAGCAGTACTTC. Translation: CSARNREQYEQYF.

This clonotype was observed many times. V gene TRBV28 combines with J gene TRBJ2-5, with 10 bases fitting TRBD1. The junction had 7 bases not matched to a gene; V was cut back by 5 bases and J by 1 base. The CDR3 has 16 residues. CDR1 MDHEN and CDR2 SYDVKM come from the germline V gene. The CDR3, as DNA: TGTGCCAGCAGTCCTATATGGGACAGGGGCCAAGAGACCCAGTACTTC. Amino acids: CASSPIWDRGQETQYF.

The J gene is TRBJ2-2, the V gene TRBV3-1; 12 bases align to TRBD2. This CDR3 has 16 amino acids. Germline CDR1 is LGHDT and CDR2 is YNNKEL (reference sequence). With V trimmed by 3 bases and J by 3 bases, 2 bases remained unmatched. CDR3 nucleotides: TGTGCCAGCAGCCATGGACTAGCGGGGTACACCGGGGAGCTGTTTTTT. Its translation is CASSHGLAGYTGELFF.

Many counts were recorded for this clonotype. The V and J genes are TRBV28 and TRBJ1-5, with D tentatively TRBD1 (5 bases). This CDR3 is 19 amino acids long. Germline CDR1 reads MDHEN; CDR2 reads SYDVKM. V was clipped by 5 bases and J by 1 base, with 24 bases between them. The CDR3 DNA sequence: TGTGCCAGCAGTCCTATTACCCTACGGCAGGGCCTCAGCAATCAGCCCCAGCATTTT. Amino acids: CASSPITLRQGLSNQPQHF.

The table lists this clonotype with a few counts. The CDR3 coding sequence is TGCGCCAGCAGCCAAGCAGGACACCCGGCCCCCTACGAGCAGTACTTC. The encoded protein is CASSQAGHPAPYEQYF. The chain employs TRBV4-1 and TRBJ2-7; TRBD1 might be the D (5 bases). The V gene lost 1 base and the J gene lost 2 bases, with 15 bases spanning the gap. From germline, CDR1 is MGHRA and CDR2 YSYEKL. The CDR3 has 16 residues.

This chain connects TRBV28 to TRBJ1-1; 8 nucleotides align to TRBD1. Per the germline V gene, CDR1 is MDHEN and CDR2 is SYDVKM. V trimming: 7 bases; J trimming: 2 bases; junction bases outside the gene matches: 3. This CDR3 is built from 13 residues. CDR3 loop: CASKAGGNTEAFF. The DNA of the CDR3 is TGTGCCAGCAAGGCAGGGGGCAACACTGAAGCTTTCTTT.

This clonotype was recorded at least ten times. This chain joins TRBV6-1 and TRBJ1-1; D gene unclear. V was pared by 2 bases and J by 3 bases, with 19 bases between. The V gene's germline CDR1 is MNHNS and CDR2 SASEGT. The CDR3 contains 17 residues. The CDR3 spells CASSERVRMVLDTEAFF. The CDR3 bases are TGTGCCAGCAGTGAAAGGGTTAGAATGGTGTTAGACACTGAAGCTTTCTTT.

In this sample, this clonotype turned up a few times. V is TRBV2 and J is TRBJ2-2; 11 bases agree with TRBD2. The CDR3 runs to 19 residues. CDR1 and CDR2 (germline): SNHLY, FYNNEI. With V trimmed by 7 bases and J by 1 base, 14 bases remained unmatched. CDR3 region: CASKSKKWLAGGNTGELFF. CDR3 in DNA: TGTGCCAGCAAATCCAAGAAATGGCTAGCGGGGGGGAACACCGGGGAGCTGTTTTTT.

Notes on this clonotype: With a much larger clone just one base away, this may be a read error. The V call is TRBV29-1, the J call TRBJ1-1; 9 bases align to TRBD1. CDR1 SQVTM and CDR2 ANQGSEA come from the germline V gene. The CDR3 is made up of 13 amino acids. In nucleotides, the CDR3 is TGCTGCGACGTACAGGGGGCGACCACTGAAGCTTTCTTT. Its protein is CCDVQGATTEAFF.

This chain uses TRBV2 with TRBJ2-5; no definite D call. Germline loops: CDR1 SNHLY, CDR2 FYNNEI. Trimming removed 5 bases from V and 1 base from J, with 14 bases in between. This CDR3 has 15 residues. DNA of the CDR3: TGTGCCAGCAGTCCCTCCATGCTCCCCCAAGAGACCCAGTACTTC. Amino acids: CASSPSMLPQETQYF.